This T cell receptor beta chain was observed in a study of regulatory T cells in long-lasting Graves disease. Overall study results and limits: Favored usage of TRBV28, TRBJ1-2 and TRBJ2-5 was recorded in persistent disease.

The germline V gene encodes CDR1 DFQATT and CDR2 SNEGSKA (reference sequence). Trimming shortened V by 6 bases and J by 4 bases, and 13 bases separated the two germline ends. The CDR3 is made up of 12 amino acids. Ten or more counts support this clonotype. The antigen is unknown. The authors built TCR beta libraries using iRepertoire HTBI primers and Arm-PCR of CDR3 regions. TCRdb analysed the multiplex PCR reads with MiXCR anew, one entry per CDR3 protein. The data contain 300,000 to 500,000 distinct CDR3 sequences, roughly 20% of them singletons. The time point: persistent/refractory GD, antithyroid drugs over 5 years with positive TRAb. Preparation of the TCR library used RNA extracted from PBMCs. Graves' disease diagnosis followed American Thyroid Association guidelines.

The clonotype was recovered from a female donor with Graves disease. The gene calls are TRBV20-1 and TRBJ2-7; a possible D gene is TRBD1 (6 bases). This specimen consisted of peripheral blood mononuclear cells (PBMCs), obtained when the disease was refractory, from a patient treated with antithyroid drugs. The chain's CDR3 is CSASSTGYEQYF. The CDR3 nucleotides read TGCAGTGCCTCATCCACAGGGTACGAGCAGTACTTC.